This TCR beta chain originates from a study of T cell repertoires in cytomegalovirus infection. Study-wide background: HLA-B-restricted CMV epitopes that are well studied were used alongside recently identified HLA-C-restricted ones. Public signatures in TCR beta pointed to CMV infection and matching HLA type. Study results and limitations: Adding up the frequency of public TCR beta families identified people who carried CMV plus the relevant HLA.

The CDR3 totals 15 residues. Germline CDR1 MNHEY, CDR2 SVGAGI. The V gene end was trimmed by 2 bases and the J gene end by 7 bases; junction bases not matched to a gene: 8. About this clonotype: What it recognizes is unknown.

One entry per CDR3 protein results from TCRdb running MiXCR on the reads. The data hold approximately 1,000,000 distinct CDR3 sequences, with approximately 31% observed a single time. The J gene is TRBJ1-2, the V gene TRBV6-5; 9 bases match TRBD1. The sample consisted of cultured CD8+ T cells from PBMCs, taken from culture after CMV antigen stimulation. The receptor was isolated from a human donor in good health (CMV status not recorded). Some clones in this sample may be carry-over from other donors' samples. CDR3 amino acids: CASSYKRTGGAGYTF. CDR3 coding DNA: TGTGCCAGCAGTTACAAGAGAACAGGGGGCGCTGGCTACACCTTC.